This T cell receptor beta chain was obtained from a study of CD8+CD57+ T cells in acquired aplastic anemia. Whole-study context: Sequencing produced an average of roughly 10 million reads per healthy donor for CD4+ cells.

Researchers used genomic DNA as the template to profile TCR beta VDJ and CDR3. TCRdb analysed the reads with MiXCR anew, one entry per CDR3 protein. The table shows about 81,000 distinct CDR3 sequences, with about half occurring only once. Study-wide points: CD8+ Simpson's diversity showed no significant patient-control difference. Comparison of patients with controls identified almost 30 shared CD8+ CDR3 sequences.

With respect to this clonotype: The antigen remains undetermined.

The sequence was collected from a human donor in good health, serving as a control. The source material was sorted CD4+, CD8+, or CD8+CD57+ T cells (not recorded which) from PBMCs.

CDR3 sequence: CASSLDFNSNQPQHF. CDR3 nucleotides: TGTGCCAGCAGCTTAGATTTTAACAGCAATCAGCCCCAGCATTTT. The rearrangement joins TRBV11-2 to TRBJ1-5; unclear D gene. The CDR3 spans 15 residues. Trimming left V 0 bases short and J 1 base short, with 7 bases between. The germline V gene encodes CDR1 SGHAT and CDR2 FQNNGV.